Below are 7 T cell receptor beta chains sequenced from a single sample in a study of shared clonotypes between healthy human individuals. Only CD45RO-negative cells positively selected for CCR7 counted as naive CD8 cells, so terminally differentiated effector memory CD45RA+ cells were excluded. The repertoire was sequenced with immunoSEQ multiplex PCR; TCRdb's copy has only in-frame clones and lacks some. The sample includes approximately 810,000 clones, around 92% of them seen just once. The sequencing sample was made of naive CD8+ T cells sorted from blood. The source is a man aged 30 to 39 in good health.

The rearrangement uses TRBV27 and TRBJ2-1; D gene ambiguous. Trimming took off 10 bases at V and 9 bases at J, with 13 bases between the two ends. Per germline, CDR1 MNHEY and CDR2 SMNVEV (reference sequence). The CDR3 has 11 residues. The CDR3, as DNA: TGTGCCACCCTCGCCGTGGGTGAGCAGTTCTTC. It specifies CATLAVGEQFF.

The rearrangement uses TRBV9 and TRBJ2-1, with 11 bases fitting TRBD2. The CDR3 extends over 16 amino acids. V shed 3 bases and J 6 bases; nucleotides not matched to a gene: 8. The germline CDR1 and CDR2 sequences are SGDLS and YYNGEE. CDR3 bases: TGTGCCAGCAGCGGAGTTAGCGGGAGGGCCCGCAATGAGCAGTTCTTC. Protein: CASSGVSGRARNEQFF.

A single count supports this clone. This chain links TRBV9 with TRBJ2-5; perhaps D is TRBD1 or TRBD2 (5 bases each). The CDR3 length is 12 residues. V was shortened by 5 bases and J by 7 bases, with 12 bases between the two germline ends. Germline CDR1 and CDR2: SGDLS and YYNGEE. CDR3 region: CASSGTQRTQYF. The DNA of the CDR3 is TGTGCCAGCAGTGGGACCCAAAGGACCCAGTACTTC.

The V and J genes are TRBV6-5 and TRBJ2-2; the D is unclear. The CDR3 loop spans 14 amino acids. CDR1 is MNHEY, CDR2 SVGAGI, per germline. Trimming left V 7 bases short and J 5 bases short, with 14 bases between. CDR3 loop: CASTVTWVTGELFF. DNA of the CDR3: TGTGCCAGCACCGTTACCTGGGTTACCGGGGAGCTGTTTTTT.

The chain uses TRBV28 and TRBJ2-2; TRBD2 matches 7 bases. The CDR3 consists of 16 residues. The germline gives CDR1 MDHEN, CDR2 SYDVKM. V dropped 4 bases and J dropped 5; count of bases not matched to a gene: 10. The CDR3: CASSSVLLAVTGELFF. The CDR3 nucleotides are TGTGCCAGCAGTTCGGTACTCCTAGCGGTTACCGGGGAGCTGTTTTTT.

The V and J genes are TRBV10-2 and TRBJ2-1; 12 nucleotides match TRBD2. The CDR3 runs to 18 residues. Germline values: CDR1 WSHSY, CDR2 SAAADI. J was trimmed by 0 bases and V by 3 bases; bases with no gene match: 6. CDR3 sequence: CASSDLAGGWGSYNEQFF. The CDR3 nucleotides are TGCGCCAGCAGTGACCTAGCGGGAGGGTGGGGCTCCTACAATGAGCAGTTCTTC.

The chain links TRBV7-2 to TRBJ2-7; no definite D call. V dropped 2 bases and J dropped 3 bases, with 5 bases sitting between them. CDR1 is SGHTA and CDR2 is FQGNSA in the germline V gene. The CDR3 is made up of 12 amino acids. The CDR3 coding sequence is TGTGCCAGCAGCTTAATTAACTACGAGCAGTACTTC. It is translated as CASSLINYEQYF.